The TCR beta chain under discussion was sequenced for a study of Ad26.COV2.S vaccination and SARS-CoV-2 variants. In the study overall: Donor had been placed in the Ad26.COV2.S arm of the COV1001 trial. Intramuscular Ad26.COV2.S at 5x10^10 or 1x10^11 viral particles. Study outcomes and limitations: After vaccination, reports described spike-specific CD8+ and CD4+ T cell responses as showing substantial breadth.

Concerning this clone itself: What it binds is not known.

The treatment was: some 20 received Ad26.COV2.S at low or high dose, single or two shots; about 5 received placebo; per-sample allocation not given. Sampling occurred on day 63 after the first vaccine or placebo injection. Assay used: immunoSEQ multiplex PCR; TCRdb lists only in-frame clones, some missing. This sample has about 680,000 clones, with roughly 90% found just once. Trimming stripped 6 bases from V and 5 bases from J, with 18 bases between. The CDR3 runs 15 residues. The germline V gene has CDR1 MNHEY and CDR2 SVGAGI. This sample comprised peripheral blood, obtained in a trial of Ad26.COV2.S vaccine versus placebo. This rearrangement joins TRBV6-5 to TRBJ2-3, with TRBD1 as a possible D gene (5 bases). This sequence was found in a person aged 18-60 years who received the Ad26.COV2.S COVID-19 vaccine or a placebo. In DNA form, the CDR3 reads TGTGCCAGCAGGAGATCTCAGGCAGGGTTAGATACGCAGTATTTT. It yields the protein CASRRSQAGLDTQYF.